This T cell receptor beta chain was sequenced in a study of cytomegalovirus exposure and HLA in healthy donors. The V gene's germline CDR1 is SNHLY and CDR2 FYNNEI. This CDR3 contains 13 residues. The J segment lost 8 bases and the V segment lost 5 bases, leaving 7 bases of the junction unmatched. Method: immunoSEQ multiplex PCR; TCRdb's copy keeps in-frame clones and lacks some. There are about 120,000 clones in the sample; 85% occur only once, and under 2.5% lies in the top ten. The sequence derives from a woman aged 25 to 39 in good health and CMV-seronegative. Input material: PBMCs. The chain links TRBV2 to TRBJ1-2, with 8 bases matching TRBD1. Here the CDR3 DNA reads TGTGCCAGCAGTTTACAGGGGGTCACGGGCTACACCTTC. Protein: CASSLQGVTGYTF.